The TCR beta chain under discussion was sequenced for a study of cytomegalovirus exposure and HLA in healthy donors. At the level of the study: The 130 or so validation repertoires were reported in a later analysis to have been generated on the same platform as the roughly 630 first-cohort repertoires. The study, taken as a whole, reports: Despite most TCR sequences being rare, some public TCRs occurred in many donors. Researchers catalogued over 150 TCR beta chains as cytomegalovirus-associated.

Trimming took 6 bases from V and 5 from J, leaving 8 bases between them. The CDR3 contains 11 residues. The germline gives CDR1 MNHGY, CDR2 SVAAGI. TCRdb's table, derived via immunoSEQ multiplex PCR, lists solely in-frame clones and lacks some. The profile shows 50,000 to 65,000 clones, around nine tenths of them singletons. Regarding this clone: Its antigen remains unidentified.

The donors belonged to the roughly 110-subject validation cohort, separate from the roughly 670-subject first cohort. Material for sequencing was PBMCs. The sequence was collected from a young woman in good health and CMV-seropositive. The genes are TRBV6-9 and TRBJ2-7, with a weak D call TRBD1 (5 bases). Written as DNA, the CDR3 is TGTGCCAGCAGAACAGGTCACGAGCAGTACTTC. Its protein product is CASRTGHEQYF.